This T cell receptor beta chain is from a study of shared clonotypes between healthy human individuals. With 2 bases clipped from V and 5 bases from J, the junction kept 5 bases outside the gene matches. This CDR3 spans 15 amino acids. CDR1 is MNHEY and CDR2 is SVGAGI in the germline V gene. Some clones are missing from TCRdb's copy, which holds only in-frame ones; the method was immunoSEQ multiplex PCR. The sample holds around 650,000 clones, 90% to 97% seen once. Naivety among CD8 cells was defined by CD45RO negativity and positive CCR7 selection, thereby excluding terminally differentiated effector memory CD45RA+ cells.

The material sequenced was naive CD8+ T cells sorted from blood. The rearrangement uses TRBV6-5 and TRBJ2-2; TRBD1 agrees at 7 bases. The source of this sequence is a woman aged 30 to 39 in good health. The CDR3 nucleotides are TGTGCCAGCAGTTACGGAGACAGGGAGACCGGGGAGCTGTTTTTT. This encodes CASSYGDRETGELFF.